The 10 T cell receptor beta chains given below trace back to one sample, sequenced in a study of blood T cell repertoires in COVID-19. Sequencing was performed with immunoSEQ multiplex PCR; in TCRdb, only in-frame clones are kept and a portion is missing. Altogether fewer than 200,000 clones are present, 60% to 80% being singletons, with the ten largest covering about 28%. Source material: peripheral blood. The receptors here all came from a woman in her 70s with acute or convalescent COVID-19.

The table lists this clone with a few counts. V is TRBV13 and J is TRBJ2-2; weak D call: TRBD1 (5 bases). This CDR3 is built from 16 residues. Trimming stripped 2 bases from V and 1 base from J, with 11 bases between. CDR1 is PRHDT, CDR2 FYEKMQ, per germline (reference sequence). The CDR3 DNA reads as TGTGCCAGCAGCTTACTACAGGAGATGAACACCGGGGAGCTGTTTTTT. This gives the protein CASSLLQEMNTGELFF.

The CDR3 sequence: CSVEGQGGEKLFF. The CDR3, as DNA: TGCAGCGTTGAAGGGCAGGGAGGTGAAAAACTGTTTTTT. The chain carries TRBV29-1 and TRBJ1-4; maybe TRBD1 (5 bases). V was cut by 1 base and J by 7 bases, with 10 bases left in between. Germline CDR1 is SQVTM and CDR2 is ANQGSEA. The CDR3 consists of 13 residues. Looking up the rest from reference TRBV29-1 and TRBJ1-4 gives the full variable domain: SAVISQKPSRDICQRGTSLTIQCQVDSQVTMMFWYRQQPGQSLTLIATANQGSEATYESGFVIDKFPISRPNLTFSTLTVSNMSPEDSSIYLCSVEGQGGEKLFFGSGTQLSVL.

The sample holds a few counts of this clone. The same CDR3 is also encoded by other DNA sequences in this sample. The chain couples TRBV27 to TRBJ2-5; D gene ambiguous. Germline V CDR1 and CDR2: MNHEY, SMNVEV (reference sequence). Trimming removed 3 bases at V and 2 bases at J, with 7 bases between. The CDR3 extends over 13 amino acids. CDR3 sequence: CASSFPGQETQYF. The DNA of the CDR3 is TGTGCCAGCAGTTTTCCCGGGCAAGAGACCCAGTACTTC.

The chain couples TRBV10-3 to TRBJ1-2; D not resolved. Germline V CDR1 and CDR2: ENHRY, SYGVKD. This CDR3 contains 14 residues. V was pared by 0 bases and J by 6 bases, with 11 bases between. In nucleotides, the CDR3 is TGTGCCATCAGTGAGTCTCGGGAGGGTCATGGCTACACCTTC. Protein: CAISESREGHGYTF.

The CDR3 reads CATRGTENYNEQFF. The CDR3 nucleotides read TGTGCCACCAGAGGGACAGAGAACTACAATGAGCAGTTCTTC. This chain links TRBV24-1 with TRBJ2-1; TRBD1 matches 7 bases. Germline-derived CDR1 and CDR2 are KGHDR and SFDVKD. Losses at the gene ends were 7 bases for V and 3 bases for J; bases not matched to a gene: 5. This CDR3 has 14 amino acids.

V and J are TRBV25-1 and TRBJ1-1; D unresolved. Germline values: CDR1 MGHDK, CDR2 SYGVNS. This CDR3 is 14 amino acids long. V lost 5 bases to trimming and J lost 4 bases, with 14 bases between them. CDR3 bases: TGTGCCAGCAGTTATTCGGGGAGACCCACTGAAGCTTTCTTT. Translating gives CASSYSGRPTEAFF.

The chain recombines TRBV9 with TRBJ2-2, with D maybe TRBD1 (5 bases). CDR3 length: 14 residues. Germline V lookup: CDR1 SGDLS, CDR2 YYNGEE. Trimming left V 3 bases short and J 5 bases short, with 11 bases between. CDR3 coding DNA: TGTGCCAGCAGCGCTCTACAGGAGACCGGGGAGCTGTTTTTT. Encoded protein: CASSALQETGELFF. Variable domain in full (rest from reference TRBV9 and TRBJ2-2): DSGVTQTPKHLITATGQRVTLRCSPRSGDLSVYWYQQSLDQGLQFLIQYYNGEERAKGNILERFSAQQFPDLHSELNLSSLELGDSALYFCASSALQETGELFFGEGSRLTVL.

This sequence joins TRBV9 and TRBJ1-2; D unclear. The CDR3 covers 13 residues. The germline CDR1 and CDR2 sequences are SGDLS and YYNGEE. The V gene lost 0 bases and the J gene lost 2 bases, with 5 bases spanning the gap. CDR3 DNA: TGTGCCAGCAGCGTAGCTACCAACTATGGCTACACCTTC. Translating gives CASSVATNYGYTF.

The chain joins TRBV29-1 to TRBJ1-1, with D possibly matching TRBD1 (6 bases). With 7 bases removed from V and 4 bases from J, the gap between germline ends came to 22 bases. This CDR3 spans 15 amino acids. Per the germline V gene, CDR1 is SQVTM and CDR2 is ANQGSEA. The CDR3 loop reads CSAFASGQGSTEAFF. In nucleotides, the CDR3 is TGCAGCGCCTTTGCATCGGGGCAGGGGAGCACTGAAGCTTTCTTT.

The table lists this clone with a few counts. The chain carries TRBV29-1 and TRBJ2-3; 7 bases fit TRBD2. Germline assignment: CDR1 SQVTM and CDR2 ANQGSEA. This CDR3 is built from 14 residues. V was clipped by 6 bases and J by 4 bases; unmatched bases: 10. CDR3 sequence (DNA): TGCAGCGTCGTTATGGCGGGAGTTGCAGATACGCAGTATTTT. Translating it yields CSVVMAGVADTQYF.